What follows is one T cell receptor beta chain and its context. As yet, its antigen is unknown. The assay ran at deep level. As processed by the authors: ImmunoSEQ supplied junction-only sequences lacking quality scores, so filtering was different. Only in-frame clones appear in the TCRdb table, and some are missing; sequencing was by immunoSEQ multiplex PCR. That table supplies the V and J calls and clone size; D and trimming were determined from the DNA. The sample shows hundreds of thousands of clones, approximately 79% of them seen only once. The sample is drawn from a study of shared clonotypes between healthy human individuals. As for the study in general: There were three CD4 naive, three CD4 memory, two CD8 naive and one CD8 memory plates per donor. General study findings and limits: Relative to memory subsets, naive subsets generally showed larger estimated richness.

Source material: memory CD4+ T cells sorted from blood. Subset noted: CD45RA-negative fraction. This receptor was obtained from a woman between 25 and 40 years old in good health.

CDR3 amino acids: CASSSGTSGTIQYF. The CDR3 coding sequence is TGCGCCAGCAGCAGCGGGACTAGCGGGACCATTCAGTACTTC. This rearrangement joins TRBV5-1 to TRBJ2-4, with 13 bases matching TRBD2. The germline V gene has CDR1 SGHRS and CDR2 YFSETQ. The CDR3 is 14 residues long. V lost 4 bases and J lost 9; bases outside the gene matches: 4.